This T cell receptor beta chain is drawn from a study of cytomegalovirus exposure and HLA in healthy donors. Study as a whole: In a previous analysis, 110 million or so unique TCR beta sequences were found from 170 million or so T cells. Study results and caveats: Within a later analysis, the majority of CMV-associated TCR beta chains appeared HLA-restricted. In most subjects, TCR beta sequences reportedly gave accurate predictions of HLA-A and HLA-B alleles. A later analysis found common viral pathogens apparently linked to several of the most significant clusters.

Comment on this clone: The antigen remains unidentified.

PCR primers comprised 60 Vbeta and 13 Jbeta primers. Produced via immunoSEQ multiplex PCR; TCRdb's table is partial and in-frame only. Here the sample spans 200,000 to 250,000 clones, over 60% being singletons. This TCR was sampled from a middle-aged man in good health and CMV-seronegative. The sequencing input was PBMCs.

The DNA of the CDR3 is TGTGCCACCCGACCTAGCGGGAGGGCCGGTGTTTGGGCAGATACGCAGTATTTT. This encodes CATRPSGRAGVWADTQYF. The chain couples TRBV15 to TRBJ2-3; 12 bases match TRBD2. CDR3 length: 18 amino acids. The V and J ends lost 8 bases and 4 bases, in that order; junction bases with no gene match: 16. CDR1 and CDR2 from the germline V gene are LNHNV and YYDKDF (reference sequence).